This TCR beta chain was recovered during a study of blood T cells in healthy people across ages. Study outcomes and limitations: The fall in TCR beta diversity per million T cells was roughly linear with age.

Each donor gave roughly 10 milliliters of peripheral blood. Extraction of total RNA produced a minimum of 5 micrograms from each sample. Concerning this clonotype: The antigen is undetermined.

Germline CDR1 reads MNHEY; CDR2 reads SMNVEV (reference sequence). The CDR3 is 15 residues long. Then a second PCR, running roughly 6 to 11 cycles, was carried out with a sample-barcoded 5' primer and a J-beta primer mix. TCRdb redid the calling of the 5' RACE reads with MiXCR, one entry per CDR3 protein. The sample has around 1.5 million distinct CDR3 sequences, roughly 40% seen once. The sequence derives from a woman aged 18 to 35 in good health. The V call is TRBV27, the J call TRBJ2-5; a weak D match, TRBD2 (6 bases). The DNA matches TRBJ2-7 better at its end, which makes the J call doubtful. Material for sequencing was blood. The CDR3, as DNA: TGTGCCAGCAGTTTACGGGGCGGGACTTACTACGAGCAGTACTTC. This sequence encodes CASSLRGGTYYEQYF.